The rows below give T cell receptor beta chains drawn from one sample of a study of T cells in Graves' hyperthyroidism and ophthalmopathy. TCRdb used MiXCR to reprocess the multiplex PCR reads, holding one entry per CDR3 protein. Of over 650,000 distinct CDR3 sequences in the sample, about 45% were seen once. The sample comprised peripheral blood or thyroid tissue (not recorded which). Receptor source: an adult man with Graves' disease, either hyperthyroidism or ophthalmopathy (not recorded which). CDR3s include the opening cysteine and the closing phenylalanine or tryptophan. The order of the fields is J gene, V gene, D gene, clone size, CDR3 protein, CDR3 DNA. A D gene is named only where the DNA matches it firmly. Expanded clones get a size class; other rows say once, few or many, or leave the size out.

>TRBJ1-2|TRBV7-9|-|-
CASSPQRRAENGYTF
TGTGCCAGCAGCCCCCAACGGAGGGCAGAGAATGGCTACACCTTC
>TRBJ2-7|TRBV7-6|TRBD1|few
CASNNDRDRGDYEQYF
TGTGCCAGCAACAACGACCGGGACAGGGGGGACTACGAGCAGTACTTC
>TRBJ2-5|TRBV7-9|-|once
CASVERQQETQYF
TGTGCCAGCGTTGAGAGGCAGCAAGAGACCCAGTACTTC
>TRBJ2-5|TRBV5-6|-|few
CASSLQNTGETQYF
TGTGCCAGCAGTTTACAGAACACGGGGGAGACCCAGTACTTC
>TRBJ1-1|TRBV4-1|-|few
CASSQKGTEAFF
TGCGCCAGCAGCCAGAAAGGCACTGAAGCTTTCTTT
>TRBJ2-5|TRBV19|-|few
CASSQGGVETQYF
TGTGCCAGTAGTCAGGGGGGTGTGGAGACCCAGTACTTC
>TRBJ1-5|TRBV7-2|TRBD1|-
CASSRGTGDVQPQHF
TGTGCCAGCAGTCGGGGGACAGGGGATGTTCAGCCCCAGCATTTT
>TRBJ1-2|TRBV2|-|-
CASEPLDTF
TGTGCCAGCGAGCCACTAGACACCTTC
>TRBJ2-5|TRBV2|-|-
CASSDEWKRPQYF
TGTGCCAGCAGTGACGAGTGGAAACGGCCCCAGTACTTC
>TRBJ2-7|TRBV6-1|TRBD1|-
CASSETGDPYEQYF
TGTGCCAGCAGTGAAACAGGGGATCCCTACGAGCAGTACTTC
>TRBJ2-5|TRBV11-2|TRBD1|few
CASSPGQGRQETQYF
TGTGCCAGCAGCCCCGGACAGGGACGGCAAGAGACCCAGTACTTC
>TRBJ1-2|TRBV24-1|-|-
CASSPLAGLADYGYTF
TGTGCCAGCTCACCGCTTGCAGGATTGGCGGACTATGGCTACACCTTC
>TRBJ1-6|TRBV7-3|-|few
CASSFPGGTLGYNSPLHF
TGTGCCAGCAGCTTTCCTGGAGGGACGTTGGGCTATAATTCACCCCTCCACTTT
>TRBJ1-6|TRBV20-1|-|-
CSDSARGGSPLHF
TGCAGTGACTCGGCCCGGGGAGGGTCACCCCTCCACTTT
>TRBJ1-1|TRBV7-9|-|-
CASSLTGFAFF
TGTGCCAGCAGCTTGACAGGATTTGCTTTCTTT
>TRBJ1-6|TRBV20-1|-|-
CSARDGNGYNSPLHF
TGCAGTGCTAGAGACGGCAACGGGTATAATTCACCCCTCCACTTT
>TRBJ1-2|TRBV6-5|-|few
CASSYRNQGYNYGYTF
TGTGCCAGCAGTTACCGAAACCAGGGGTACAACTATGGCTACACCTTC
>TRBJ1-1|TRBV29-1|-|many
CSSGDLNTEAFF
TGCAGCTCAGGGGATTTGAACACTGAAGCTTTCTTT
>TRBJ1-5|TRBV29-1|-|many
CSVAPDMSNQPQHF
TGCAGCGTTGCCCCGGACATGAGCAATCAGCCCCAGCATTTT
>TRBJ2-7|TRBV6-5|-|-
CAISYSRGGRSYEQYF
TGTGCCATCAGTTACTCGAGGGGCGGGCGCTCCTACGAGCAGTACTTC
>TRBJ1-5|TRBV19|-|-
CASNQGASNQPQHF
TGTGCCAGTAATCAGGGAGCGAGCAATCAGCCCCAGCATTTT
>TRBJ1-2|TRBV2|-|few
CANSGGPGTSDYGYTF
TGTGCCAACAGTGGGGGCCCCGGGACATCGGACTATGGCTACACCTTC
>TRBJ1-5|TRBV12-3/TRBV12-4|-|-
CASSLGWTNQPQHF
TGTGCCAGCAGTTTAGGCTGGACCAATCAGCCCCAGCATTTT
>TRBJ2-6|TRBV20-1|TRBD1|-
CSARPGQGNLNTEAF
TGCAGTGCTAGACCGGGACAGGGGAACCTGAACACTGAAGCTTTC
>TRBJ2-3|TRBV15|-|-
CATSRDKGGPAQYF
TGTGCCACCAGCAGAGATAAGGGCGGCCCGGCGCAGTATTTT
>TRBJ2-7|TRBV19|-|many
CASSTAGYEQYF
TGTGCCAGTAGTACGGCTGGATACGAGCAGTACTTC
>TRBJ1-2|TRBV29-1|-|many
CSVERGGPYGYTF
TGCAGCGTTGAAAGGGGGGGGCCTTATGGCTACACCTTC
>TRBJ2-5|TRBV20-1|-|many
CSAAPGAWETQYF
TGCAGTGCTGCCCCCGGGGCCTGGGAGACCCAGTACTTC
>TRBJ1-1|TRBV29-1|-|many
CSAVGIDTEAFF
TGCAGCGCCGTTGGGATCGACACTGAAGCTTTCTTT
>TRBJ2-5|TRBV20-1|-|-
CSARTIPQPQETQYF
TGCAGTGCTAGAACCATTCCGCAACCACAAGAGACCCAGTACTTC
>TRBJ2-7|TRBV15|TRBD1|-
CATSREGDSYEQYF
TGTGCCACCAGCAGAGAGGGGGACAGCTACGAGCAGTACTTC
>TRBJ1-5|TRBV19|-|many
CASKTRGNQPQHF
TGTGCCAGTAAGACGAGGGGCAATCAGCCCCAGCATTTT
>TRBJ2-7|TRBV7-9|-|few
CASSQPGRIYEQYF
TGTGCCAGCAGTCAGCCCGGACGGATCTACGAGCAGTACTTC
>TRBJ2-7|TRBV7-8|-|few
CASSHSRDSYEQYF
TGTGCCAGCAGCCATTCCAGGGACTCCTACGAGCAGTACTTC
>TRBJ2-6|TRBV6-1|-|-
CASSEAESSGANVLTF
TGTGCCAGCAGTGAAGCGGAATCCTCTGGGGCCAACGTCCTGACTTTC
>TRBJ2-2|TRBV7-9|-|-
CASSLAQANTGELFF
TGTGCCAGCAGCTTAGCACAGGCGAACACCGGGGAGCTGTTTTTT
>TRBJ2-5|TRBV6-1|-|-
CASSEAQGRGTQYF
TGTGCCAGCAGTGAAGCGCAGGGGCGTGGGACCCAGTACTTC
>TRBJ1-4|TRBV20-1|-|-
CSAKESGDEKLFF
TGCAGTGCCAAGGAATCAGGGGATGAAAAACTGTTTTTT
>TRBJ2-7|TRBV7-8|TRBD1|-
CASTGQAGQGYEQYF
TGTGCCAGCACAGGGCAGGCGGGACAGGGCTACGAGCAGTACTTC
>TRBJ1-4|TRBV25-1|TRBD1|-
CASSESGTGSEKLFF
TGCGCCAGCAGCGAATCCGGGACAGGGTCCGAAAAACTGTTTTTT
>TRBJ1-5|TRBV5-6|-|many
CASSRIGQFQHF
TGTGCCAGCAGCCGAATCGGACAGTTCCAGCATTTT
>TRBJ2-5|TRBV6-5|-|-
CASSCGAGQETQYF
TGTGCCAGCAGTTGCGGAGCAGGCCAAGAGACCCAGTACTTC
>TRBJ2-7|TRBV5-1|-|few
CASSLVSGSTYEQYF
TGCGCCAGCAGCTTGGTGTCAGGGAGTACCTACGAGCAGTACTTC
>TRBJ2-7|TRBV19|TRBD1|-
CASSISGGDYEQYF
TGTGCCAGTAGTATATCAGGGGGTGACTACGAGCAGTACTTC
>TRBJ2-2|TRBV24-1|-|-
CATTRTLLTLNTGELFF
TGTGCCACCACACGGACCCTTTTGACCTTGAACACCGGGGAGCTGTTTTTT